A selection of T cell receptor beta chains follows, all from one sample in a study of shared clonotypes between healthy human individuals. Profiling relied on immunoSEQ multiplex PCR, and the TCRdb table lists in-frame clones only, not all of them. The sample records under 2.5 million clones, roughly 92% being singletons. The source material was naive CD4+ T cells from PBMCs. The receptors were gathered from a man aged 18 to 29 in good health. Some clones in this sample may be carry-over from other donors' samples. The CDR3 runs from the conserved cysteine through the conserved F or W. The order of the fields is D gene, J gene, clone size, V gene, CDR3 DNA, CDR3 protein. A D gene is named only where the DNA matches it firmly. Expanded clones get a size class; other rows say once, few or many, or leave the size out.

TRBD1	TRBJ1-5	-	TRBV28	TGTGCCAGCAGTTCGGGACAGTGGAGTCAGCCCCAGCATTTT	CASSSGQWSQPQHF
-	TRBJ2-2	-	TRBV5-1	TGCGCCAGCAGCTTGGAAGGCGGTACGAACACCGGGGAGCTGTTTTTT	CASSLEGGTNTGELFF
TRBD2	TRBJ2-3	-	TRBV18	TGTGCCAGCTCACCACCGGGACTAGCGGGATTGGGTACGCAGTATTTT	CASSPPGLAGLGTQYF
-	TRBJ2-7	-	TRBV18	TGTGCCAGCTCACCAAGCAACTACCTCGAGCAGTACTTC	CASSPSNYLEQYF
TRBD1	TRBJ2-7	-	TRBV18	TGTGCCAGCTCACCCCCGGACAGGGGGCGAAATGAGCAGTACTTC	CASSPPDRGRNEQYF
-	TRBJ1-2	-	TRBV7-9	TGTGCCAGCAGCCTAGGTAACAGGGAAAGCTATGGCTACACCTTC	CASSLGNRESYGYTF
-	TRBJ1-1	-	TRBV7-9	TGTGCCAGCAGAGCAAGGGCCGACACTGAAGCTTTCTTT	CASRARADTEAFF
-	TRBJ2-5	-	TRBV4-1	TGCGCCAGCAGCCCAGGACGTGTGGGGACCCAGTACTTC	CASSPGRVGTQYF
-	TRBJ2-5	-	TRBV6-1	TGTGCCAGCAGTGAAGACAGGGAGACGTGGGAGACCCAGTACTTC	CASSEDRETWETQYF
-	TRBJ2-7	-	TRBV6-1	TGTGCCAGCCCCCGGCCCTACGAGCAGTACTTC	CASPRPYEQYF
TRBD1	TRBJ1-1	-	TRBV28	TGTGCCAGCAGTTCCACATTGACAGGGTTTGTTTCCGAAGCTTTCTTT	CASSSTLTGFVSEAFF
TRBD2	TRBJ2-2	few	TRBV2	TGTGCCAGCAGGGACGGACTAGCGGGAGGAGGAACCGGGGAGCTGTTTTTT	CASRDGLAGGGTGELFF
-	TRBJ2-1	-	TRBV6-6	TGTGCCAGCAGCAACGGGGCAGCCTCCTACAATGAGCAGTTCTTC	CASSNGAASYNEQFF
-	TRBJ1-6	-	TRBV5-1	TGCGCCAGCAGCTTGCCGGGAGGAGAATCACCCCTCCACTTT	CASSLPGGESPLHF
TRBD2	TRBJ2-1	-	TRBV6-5	TGTGCCAGCAGTCTTAGCGGGGGCTCCTACAATGAGCAGTTCTTC	CASSLSGGSYNEQFF
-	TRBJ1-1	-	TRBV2	TGTGCCAGCAGTCTCTATACTGAAGCTTTCTTT	CASSLYTEAFF
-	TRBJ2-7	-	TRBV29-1	TGCAGCGTTTTACTGGGGCAGGGAGCCTACGAGCAGTACTTC	CSVLLGQGAYEQYF
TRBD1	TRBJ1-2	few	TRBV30	TGTGCCTGGCAGGGGGGCAGCTTTCCCAGCGGCTACACCTTC	CAWQGGSFPSGYTF
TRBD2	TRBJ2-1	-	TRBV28	TGTGCCAGCAGTTTACCTAGCGGGGGTTACAATGAGCAGTTCTTC	CASSLPSGGYNEQFF